What follows are 24 T cell receptor beta chains derived from one specimen sequenced in a study of shared clonotypes between healthy human individuals. Only in-frame clones appear in the TCRdb table, and some are missing; sequencing was by immunoSEQ multiplex PCR. The table has over a million clones, 65% to 80% seen once; the top ten hold 1.4%. The sample consisted of memory CD4+ T cells sorted from blood. Subset reported: CD45RA-negative fraction. All receptors come from a man in his late teens or twenties in good health.

In its sample, this clone was seen a few times. J is TRBJ2-5 and V is TRBV6-1, with 7 bases aligning to TRBD1. The V gene's germline CDR1 is MNHNS and CDR2 SASEGT. The V gene end was trimmed by 6 bases and the J gene end by 5 bases; junction bases not matched to a gene: 9. The CDR3 contains 14 residues. This CDR3 is CASRPGQQIETQYF. DNA of the CDR3: TGTGCCAGCAGACCGGGACAGCAAATCGAGACCCAGTACTTC.

In the case of this clone: Other DNA sequences in the same sample also yield this CDR3. The chain links TRBV14 to TRBJ2-3, with 7 bases identical to TRBD1. The CDR3 spans 16 residues. Trimming took 3 bases from V and 0 from J; bases not matched to a gene: 6. Germline V gene data show CDR1 as SGHDN and CDR2 as FVKESK. The CDR3 DNA reads as TGTGCCAGCAGCCAGGGGACAGTATTTAGCACAGATACGCAGTATTTT. This sequence encodes CASSQGTVFSTDTQYF.

Concerning this clone: The junction departs from the called germline gene at one end, perhaps through a read error. The sample carries other DNA sequences with the same CDR3. The V call is TRBV6-6, the J call TRBJ2-7, with a weak D call TRBD1 (5 bases). The CDR3 totals 12 residues. The germline V gene has CDR1 MNHNY and CDR2 SVGAGI (reference sequence). The CDR3 sequence: CASNQGTGEQYF. The DNA for the CDR3 is TGTGCCAGCAACCAGGGAACGGGTGAGCAATACTTC.

CDR3: CASSQGLAGGPTQETQYF. CDR3 sequence (DNA): TGTGCCAGCTCACAGGGACTAGCGGGGGGACCTACTCAAGAGACCCAGTACTTC. The chain combines TRBV18 with TRBJ2-5; 15 nucleotides align to TRBD2. In germline, CDR1 is KGHSH, CDR2 LQKENI. Trimming at V came to 4 bases and at J to 2 bases, leaving 8 bases not matched to a gene. This CDR3 is 18 amino acids long.

The chain has TRBV19 and TRBJ1-2; 10 bases match TRBD1. CDR1 LNHDA and CDR2 SQIVND come from the germline V gene (reference sequence). J lost 7 bases, V lost 5 bases, and 7 bases had no gene match. This CDR3 has 14 amino acids. The CDR3 spells CASSLGQGIIGYTF. DNA of the CDR3: TGTGCCAGTAGTCTGGGACAGGGGATAATTGGCTACACCTTC. The full variable domain, in which reference TRBV19 and TRBJ1-2 provide the parts outside the CDR3, is DGGITQSPKYLFRKEGQNVTLSCEQNLNHDAMYWYRQDPGQGLRLIYYSQIVNDFQKGDIAEGYSVSREKKESFPLTVTSAQKNPTAFYLCASSLGQGIIGYTFGSGTRLTVV.

The chain has TRBV14 and TRBJ1-2, with D unresolved. Germline V gives CDR1 SGHDN, CDR2 FVKESK. The CDR3 consists of 14 residues. V was pared by 3 bases and J by 2 bases, with 10 bases between. The DNA for the CDR3 is TGTGCCAGCAGCCAGATTTTGGGCAACTATGGCTACACCTTC. As protein: CASSQILGNYGYTF.

This clone was seen only a few times. This chain uses TRBV5-1 with TRBJ2-2; 7 bases align to TRBD1. The CDR3 consists of 15 residues. V was pared by 4 bases and J by 0 bases, with 3 bases of the junction left unmatched. Germline V gene data show CDR1 as SGHRS and CDR2 as YFSETQ. The CDR3 spells CASSVGQTNTGELFF. In DNA, the CDR3 is TGCGCCAGCAGCGTGGGACAGACGAACACCGGGGAGCTGTTTTTT.

V gene TRBV5-1 combines with J gene TRBJ2-2; 9 nucleotides match TRBD1. CDR3 size: 15 residues. Germline values: CDR1 SGHRS, CDR2 YFSETQ. The ends lost 2 bases at V and 5 bases at J; junction bases unmatched: 4. In DNA, the CDR3 is TGCGCCAGCAGCTTAGGGGACAGGGCTACCGGGGAGCTGTTTTTT. This codes for CASSLGDRATGELFF.

The rearrangement joins TRBV29-1 to TRBJ2-7; D could derive from TRBD1 or TRBD2 (5 bases each). The ends were cut back, 2 bases at V and 2 bases at J, with 13 bases in the middle. The CDR3 sequence is 14 residues long. The germline gives CDR1 SQVTM, CDR2 ANQGSEA. The CDR3 DNA reads TGCAGCGTTGAAATCTCGCCGGGGCCCTACGAGCAGTACTTC. This sequence encodes CSVEISPGPYEQYF.

This clone showed up just a few times. V is TRBV2 and J is TRBJ2-7; the D gene is possibly TRBD1 (7 bases). This CDR3 has 12 residues. Trimming left V 11 bases short and J 0 bases short, with 11 bases between. Germline CDR1 and CDR2: SNHLY and FYNNEI. As DNA, the CDR3 is TGTGCCGGCGGGACAGACTCCTACGAGCAGTACTTC. Translating gives CAGGTDSYEQYF.

Comment on this clone: Other DNA sequences in the sample encode the same CDR3. The CDR3 here is CASSLPGGTDTQYF. CDR3 coding DNA: TGCGCCAGCAGCTTACCGGGGGGCACAGATACGCAGTATTTT. V and J are TRBV5-1 and TRBJ2-3; maybe TRBD2 (6 bases). Trimming removed 2 bases at V and 1 base at J, with 8 bases between. Germline lookup yields CDR1 SGHRS and CDR2 YFSETQ. CDR3 length: 14 amino acids.

The sample holds a few counts of this clone. This sequence joins TRBV7-9 and TRBJ2-1, with 13 bases fitting TRBD2. The CDR3 has 17 amino acids. The V segment lost 5 bases and the J segment 8 bases; nucleotides outside the gene matches: 12. The germline V gene has CDR1 SEHNR and CDR2 FQNEAQ (reference sequence). CDR3 sequence reads: CASSPRLLAGGWDEQFF. Written as DNA, the CDR3 is TGTGCCAGCAGCCCCCGGTTACTAGCGGGGGGGTGGGATGAGCAGTTCTTC.

The V and J genes are TRBV5-1 and TRBJ1-1; D gene ambiguous. The CDR3 length is 15 residues. The germline gives CDR1 SGHRS, CDR2 YFSETQ. Trimming stripped 0 bases from V and 1 base from J, with 10 bases between. CDR3 in DNA: TGCGCCAGCAGCTTGGGGCCCCTCGGGAACACTGAAGCTTTCTTT. Amino acid sequence: CASSLGPLGNTEAFF.

The rearrangement uses TRBV18 and TRBJ1-6, with TRBD1 matching over 8 bases. The germline CDR1 and CDR2 sequences are KGHSH and LQKENI. V shed 6 bases and J 12 bases; nucleotides not matched to a gene: 13. The CDR3 runs to 15 residues. CDR3 DNA: TGTGCCAGCTCGATAGACAGGGGCTCTCGCGGACCCCTCCACTTT. It specifies CASSIDRGSRGPLHF.

The chain joins TRBV5-4 to TRBJ1-1; 7 bases are a match to TRBD1. The CDR3 totals 14 residues. Trimming removed 0 bases from V and 4 bases from J; junction bases left unmatched: 3. CDR1 and CDR2 (germline): SGHNT, YYREEE (reference sequence). The DNA of the CDR3 is TGTGCCAGCAGCTTGGCCAGGGGGTCCACTGAAGCTTTCTTT. Protein: CASSLARGSTEAFF.

This chain uses TRBV4-1 with TRBJ2-5; 13 bases align to TRBD2. Germline V gene lookup returns CDR1 MGHRA and CDR2 YSYEKL. J was trimmed by 2 bases and V by 0 bases; bases with no gene match: 3. The CDR3 runs 17 residues. This CDR3 is CASSQDRLAGGQETQYF. The CDR3, as DNA: TGCGCCAGCAGCCAAGACAGACTAGCGGGGGGTCAAGAGACCCAGTACTTC.

The CDR3 DNA sequence: TGTGCCAGCAGTTACTCGAGGGGGGGTATTACCTACGAGCAGTACTTC. Amino acids: CASSYSRGGITYEQYF. The chain links TRBV6-6 to TRBJ2-7; possibly TRBD2 for D (7 bases). Germline CDR1 MNHNY, CDR2 SVGAGI (reference sequence). Trimming shortened V by 0 bases and J by 2 bases, and 14 bases separated the two germline ends. The CDR3 covers 16 residues.

This clone appeared once. This chain connects TRBV2 to TRBJ2-2; TRBD1 matches 10 bases. CDR3 length: 15 residues. The J segment lost 8 bases and the V segment lost 7 bases, leaving 10 bases of the junction unmatched. Germline V gene lookup returns CDR1 SNHLY and CDR2 FYNNEI. Written as DNA, the CDR3 is TGTGCCAGCACCCGACAGGGGGCCCCGGGGGGGGAGCTGTTTTTT. This translates into CASTRQGAPGGELFF.

The rearrangement joins TRBV7-3 to TRBJ1-2, with 9 bases lining up with TRBD1. This CDR3 has 15 residues. V was clipped by 5 bases and J by 8 bases; unmatched bases: 12. The germline CDR1 and CDR2 sequences are SGHTA and FQGTGA. The CDR3 DNA reads TGTGCCAGCAGCGCATGGACAGGGGCTTCTATCGGCTACACCTTC. It encodes CASSAWTGASIGYTF.

In regard to this clone: The sample contains more than one DNA sequence encoding this CDR3. The chain is built from TRBV9 and TRBJ2-3; 9 nucleotides match TRBD2. The germline V gene has CDR1 SGDLS and CDR2 YYNGEE. CDR3 length: 15 amino acids. Trimming at V came to 0 bases and at J to 2 bases, leaving 1 base not matched to a gene. The CDR3 here is CASSVGGRDTDTQYF. As DNA, the CDR3 is TGTGCCAGCAGCGTAGGCGGGAGGGACACAGATACGCAGTATTTT.

Concerning this clone itself: The identical CDR3 is also encoded by other nucleotide sequences in the sample. The J gene is TRBJ2-5, the V gene TRBV11-2; tentative D call: TRBD2 (6 bases). The germline V and J ends were trimmed by 4 bases and 2 bases, with 8 bases remaining between them. CDR3 length: 13 residues. Germline V gives CDR1 SGHAT, CDR2 FQNNGV. The chain's CDR3 is CASSSAGQETQYF. The CDR3 bases are TGTGCCAGCAGCTCCGCGGGGCAAGAGACCCAGTACTTC.

The chain combines TRBV28 with TRBJ2-1; a weak D match, TRBD1 (6 bases). Trimming removed 3 bases from V and 7 bases from J, with 19 bases in between. This CDR3 has 16 residues. Looked up from germline, CDR1 is MDHEN and CDR2 is SYDVKM. This CDR3 reads CASSFFIGLRGNEQFF. In nucleotides, the CDR3 is TGTGCCAGCAGTTTTTTCATCGGTTTAAGGGGGAATGAGCAGTTCTTC.

This clone was detected only a few times. This specimen includes other DNA sequences encoding the same CDR3. The chain links TRBV10-1 to TRBJ2-3, with unresolved D. The CDR3 runs to 14 residues. Germline V CDR1 and CDR2: WNHNN, SYGVQD (reference sequence). Trimming took off 0 bases at V and 4 bases at J, with 8 bases between the two ends. CDR3 nucleotides: TGCGCCAGCAGTGAGTCGCTAGGTGCAGATACGCAGTATTTT. Translated, it gives CASSESLGADTQYF.

This chain links TRBV7-3 with TRBJ2-3; 8 bases line up with TRBD2. The CDR3 extends over 16 amino acids. Unmatched junction bases numbered 6, after V lost 4 bases and J lost 0 bases. Germline V CDR1 and CDR2: SGHTA, FQGTGA. The CDR3 DNA sequence: TGTGCCAGCAGCTGGAAAAGCGGGGGTAGCACAGATACGCAGTATTTT. It encodes CASSWKSGGSTDTQYF.